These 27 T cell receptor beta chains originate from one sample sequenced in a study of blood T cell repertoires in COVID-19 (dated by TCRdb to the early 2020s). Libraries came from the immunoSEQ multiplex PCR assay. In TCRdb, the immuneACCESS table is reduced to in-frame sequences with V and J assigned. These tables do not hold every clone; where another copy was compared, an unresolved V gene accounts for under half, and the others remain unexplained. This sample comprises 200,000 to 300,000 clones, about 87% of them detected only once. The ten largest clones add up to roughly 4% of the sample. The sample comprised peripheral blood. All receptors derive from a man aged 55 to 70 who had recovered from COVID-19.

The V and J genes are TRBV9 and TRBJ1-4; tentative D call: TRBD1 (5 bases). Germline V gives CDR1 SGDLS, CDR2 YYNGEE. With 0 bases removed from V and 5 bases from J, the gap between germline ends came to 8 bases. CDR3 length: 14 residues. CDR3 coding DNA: TGTGCCAGCAGCGTAGTAGCAGGGAATGAAAAACTGTTTTTT. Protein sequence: CASSVVAGNEKLFF.

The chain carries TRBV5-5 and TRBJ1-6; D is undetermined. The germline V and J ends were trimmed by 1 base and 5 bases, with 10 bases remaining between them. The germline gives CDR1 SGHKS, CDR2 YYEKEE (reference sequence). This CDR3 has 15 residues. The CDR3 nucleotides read TGTGCCAGCAGCTTGATTGCACAGAATAATTCACCCCTCCACTTT. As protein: CASSLIAQNNSPLHF. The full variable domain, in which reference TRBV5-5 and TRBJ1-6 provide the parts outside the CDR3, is DAGVTQSPTHLIKTRGQQVTLRCSPISGHKSVSWYQQVLGQGPQFIFQYYEKEERGRGNFPDRFSARQFPNYSSELNVNALLLGDSALYLCASSLIAQNNSPLHFGNGTRLTVT.

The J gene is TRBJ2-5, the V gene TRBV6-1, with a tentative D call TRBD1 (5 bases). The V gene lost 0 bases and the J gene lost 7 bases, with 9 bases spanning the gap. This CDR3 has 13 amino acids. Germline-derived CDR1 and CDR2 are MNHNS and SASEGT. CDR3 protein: CASSEALRGTQYF. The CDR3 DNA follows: TGTGCCAGCAGTGAAGCGCTAAGGGGGACCCAGTACTTC.

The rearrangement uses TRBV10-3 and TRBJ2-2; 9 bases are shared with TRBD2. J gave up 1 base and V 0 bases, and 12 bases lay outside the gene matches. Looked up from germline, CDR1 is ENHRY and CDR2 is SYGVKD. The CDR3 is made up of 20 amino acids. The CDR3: CAISESRGVAGAMNTGELFF. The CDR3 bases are TGTGCCATCAGTGAGTCCCGGGGGGTAGCGGGGGCCATGAACACCGGGGAGCTGTTTTTT.

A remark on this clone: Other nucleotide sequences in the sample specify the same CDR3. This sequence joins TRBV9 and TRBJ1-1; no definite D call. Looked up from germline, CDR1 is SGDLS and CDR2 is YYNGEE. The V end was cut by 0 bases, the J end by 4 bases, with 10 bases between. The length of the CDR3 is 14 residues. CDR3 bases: TGTGCCAGCAGCGTAGGGGGAGAGGGCACTGAAGCTTTCTTT. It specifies CASSVGGEGTEAFF.

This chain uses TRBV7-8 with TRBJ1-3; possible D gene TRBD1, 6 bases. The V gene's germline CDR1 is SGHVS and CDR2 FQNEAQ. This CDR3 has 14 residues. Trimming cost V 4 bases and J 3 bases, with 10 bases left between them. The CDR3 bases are TGTGCCAGCAGCTACGCAGGGGTTGGAAACACCATATATTTT. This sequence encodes CASSYAGVGNTIYF. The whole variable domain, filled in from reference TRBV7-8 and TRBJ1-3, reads GAGVSQSPRYKVAKRGQDVALRCDPISGHVSLFWYQQALGQGPEFLTYFQNEAQLDKSGLPSDRFFAERPEGSVSTLKIQRTQQEDSAVYLCASSYAGVGNTIYFGEGSWLTVV.

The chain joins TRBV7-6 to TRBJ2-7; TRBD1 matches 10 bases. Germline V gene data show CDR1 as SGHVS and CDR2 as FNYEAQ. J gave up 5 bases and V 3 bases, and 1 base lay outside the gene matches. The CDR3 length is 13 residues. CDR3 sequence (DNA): TGTGCCAGCAGCTTTGGGACAGGGGACGAGCAGTACTTC. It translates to CASSFGTGDEQYF.

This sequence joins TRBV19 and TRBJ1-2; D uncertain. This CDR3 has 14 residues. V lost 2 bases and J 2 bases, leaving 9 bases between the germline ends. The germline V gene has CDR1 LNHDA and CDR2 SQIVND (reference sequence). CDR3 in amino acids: CASSISVSNYGYTF. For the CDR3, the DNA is TGTGCCAGTAGTATATCGGTCTCCAACTATGGCTACACCTTC.

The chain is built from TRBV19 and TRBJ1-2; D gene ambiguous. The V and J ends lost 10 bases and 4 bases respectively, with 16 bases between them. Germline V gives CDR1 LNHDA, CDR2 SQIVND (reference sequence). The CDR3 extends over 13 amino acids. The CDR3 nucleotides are TGTGCCACCAACGGACTCGCCCGCTATGGCTACACCTTC. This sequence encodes CATNGLARYGYTF.

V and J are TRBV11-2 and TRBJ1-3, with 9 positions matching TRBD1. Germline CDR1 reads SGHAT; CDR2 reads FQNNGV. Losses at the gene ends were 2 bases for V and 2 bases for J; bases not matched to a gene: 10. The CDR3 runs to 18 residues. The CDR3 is CASSLFPDRGLTGNTIYF. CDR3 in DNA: TGTGCCAGCAGCTTATTTCCGGACAGGGGACTTACTGGAAACACCATATATTTT.

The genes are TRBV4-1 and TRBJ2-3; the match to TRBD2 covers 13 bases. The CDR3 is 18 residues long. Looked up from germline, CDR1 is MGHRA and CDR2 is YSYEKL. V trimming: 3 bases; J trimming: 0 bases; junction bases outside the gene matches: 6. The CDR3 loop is CASSQKTSGGFSTDTQYF. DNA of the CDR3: TGCGCCAGCAGCCAGAAGACTAGCGGGGGGTTTAGCACAGATACGCAGTATTTT.

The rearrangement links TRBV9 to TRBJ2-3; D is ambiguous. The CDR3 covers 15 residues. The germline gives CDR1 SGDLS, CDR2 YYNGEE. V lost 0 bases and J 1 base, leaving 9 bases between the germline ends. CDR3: CASSVGNIRTDTQYF. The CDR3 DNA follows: TGTGCCAGCAGCGTAGGTAACATACGCACAGATACGCAGTATTTT.

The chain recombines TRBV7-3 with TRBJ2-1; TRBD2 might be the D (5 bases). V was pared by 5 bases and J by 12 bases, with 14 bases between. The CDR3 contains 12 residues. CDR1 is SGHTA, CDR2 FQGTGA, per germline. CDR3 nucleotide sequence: TGTGCCAGCAGCCAAAACACGGGGTTGCAGTTCTTC. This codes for CASSQNTGLQFF.

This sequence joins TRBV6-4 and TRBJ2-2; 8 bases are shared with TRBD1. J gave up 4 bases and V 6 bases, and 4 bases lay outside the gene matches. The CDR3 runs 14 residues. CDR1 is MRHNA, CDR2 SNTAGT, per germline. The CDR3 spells CASRADRATGELFF. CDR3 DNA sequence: TGTGCCAGCAGGGCGGACAGGGCCACCGGGGAGCTGTTTTTT.

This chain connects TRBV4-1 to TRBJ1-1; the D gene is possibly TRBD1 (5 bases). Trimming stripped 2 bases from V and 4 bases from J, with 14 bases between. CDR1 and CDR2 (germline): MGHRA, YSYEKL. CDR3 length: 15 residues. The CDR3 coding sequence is TGCGCCAGCAGCCAAACCAGCCAGGGTGTCACTGAAGCTTTCTTT. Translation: CASSQTSQGVTEAFF.

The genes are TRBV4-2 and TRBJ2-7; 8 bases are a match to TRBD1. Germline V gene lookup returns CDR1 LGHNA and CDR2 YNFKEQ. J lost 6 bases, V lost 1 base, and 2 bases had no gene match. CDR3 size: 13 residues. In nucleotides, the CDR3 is TGTGCCAGCAGCCAAGTCAGGGGGCCCGAGCAGTACTTC. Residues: CASSQVRGPEQYF.

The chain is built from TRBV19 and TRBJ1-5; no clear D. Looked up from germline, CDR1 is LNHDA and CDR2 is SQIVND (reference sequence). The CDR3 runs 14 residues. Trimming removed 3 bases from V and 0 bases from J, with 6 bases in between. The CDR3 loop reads CASSIKHSNQPQHF. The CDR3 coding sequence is TGTGCCAGTAGTATTAAACATAGCAATCAGCCCCAGCATTTT.

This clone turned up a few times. CDR3 amino acids: CASSLGEGGPYEQYF. DNA for the CDR3: TGTGCCAGCAGCTTAGGGGAGGGGGGGCCCTACGAGCAGTACTTC. The chain employs TRBV7-2 and TRBJ2-7; possible D gene TRBD2, 7 bases. CDR3 size: 15 residues. From germline, CDR1 is SGHTA and CDR2 FQGNSA. Trimming removed 1 base at V and 2 bases at J, with 12 bases between.

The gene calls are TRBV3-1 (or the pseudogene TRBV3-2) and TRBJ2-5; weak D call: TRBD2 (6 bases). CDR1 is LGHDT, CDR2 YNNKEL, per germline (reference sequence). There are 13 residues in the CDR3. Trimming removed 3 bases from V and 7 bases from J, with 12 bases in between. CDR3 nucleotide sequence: TGTGCCAGCAGCCAGCGGAGGGCTGGGACCCAGTACTTC. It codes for CASSQRRAGTQYF.

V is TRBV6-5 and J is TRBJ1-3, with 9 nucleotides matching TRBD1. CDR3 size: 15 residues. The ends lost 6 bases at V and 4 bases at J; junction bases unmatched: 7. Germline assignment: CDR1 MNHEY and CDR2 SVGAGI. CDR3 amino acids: CASRDRGSLGNTIYF. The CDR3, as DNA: TGTGCCAGCAGGGACAGGGGTTCTCTCGGAAACACCATATATTTT.

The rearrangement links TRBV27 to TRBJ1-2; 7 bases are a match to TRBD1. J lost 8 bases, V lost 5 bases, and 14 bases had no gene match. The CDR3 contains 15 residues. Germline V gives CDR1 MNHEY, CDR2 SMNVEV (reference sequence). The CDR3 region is CASSTYEGQREGYTF. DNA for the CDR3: TGTGCCAGCAGTACGTACGAGGGACAGAGGGAAGGCTACACCTTC.

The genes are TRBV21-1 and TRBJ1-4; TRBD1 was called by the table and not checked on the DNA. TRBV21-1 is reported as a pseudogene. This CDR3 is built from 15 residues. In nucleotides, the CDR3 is TGTGCCAGCAGCCCGGGCAGACAGGGACTTGAAAAACTGTTTTTT. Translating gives CASSPGRQGLEKLFF.

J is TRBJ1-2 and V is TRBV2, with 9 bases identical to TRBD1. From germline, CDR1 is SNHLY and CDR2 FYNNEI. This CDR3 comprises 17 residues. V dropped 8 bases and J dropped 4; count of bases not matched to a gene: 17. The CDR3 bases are TGTGCCAGCGAGCCGGTCCCGGGACAGGGTTATATCTATGGCTACACCTTC. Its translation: CASEPVPGQGYIYGYTF.

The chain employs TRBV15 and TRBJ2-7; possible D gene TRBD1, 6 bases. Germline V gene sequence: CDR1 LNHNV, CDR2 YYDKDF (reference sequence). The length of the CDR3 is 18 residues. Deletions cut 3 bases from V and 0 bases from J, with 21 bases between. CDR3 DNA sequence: TGTGCCACCAGCAGGGATCGACTTACAGGGTCAGTCTCCTACGAGCAGTACTTC. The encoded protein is CATSRDRLTGSVSYEQYF.

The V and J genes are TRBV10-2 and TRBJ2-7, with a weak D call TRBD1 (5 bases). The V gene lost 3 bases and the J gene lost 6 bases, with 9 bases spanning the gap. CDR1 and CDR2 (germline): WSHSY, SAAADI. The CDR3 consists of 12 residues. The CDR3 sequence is CASSDRTLEQYF. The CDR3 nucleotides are TGCGCCAGCAGTGACCGGACACTCGAGCAGTACTTC.

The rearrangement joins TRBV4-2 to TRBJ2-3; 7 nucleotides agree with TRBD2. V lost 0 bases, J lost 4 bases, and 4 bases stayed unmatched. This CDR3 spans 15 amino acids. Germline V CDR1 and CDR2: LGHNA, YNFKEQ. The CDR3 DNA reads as TGTGCCAGCAGCCAAGATCCCCGGGGGGCAGATACGCAGTATTTT. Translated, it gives CASSQDPRGADTQYF.

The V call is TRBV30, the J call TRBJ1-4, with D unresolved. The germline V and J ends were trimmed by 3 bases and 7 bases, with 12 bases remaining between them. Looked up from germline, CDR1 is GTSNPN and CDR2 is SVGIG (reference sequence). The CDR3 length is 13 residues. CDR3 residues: CAWRIPGGEKLFF. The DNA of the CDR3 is TGTGCCTGGAGAATACCTGGAGGTGAAAAACTGTTTTTT.